One and the same sample provided the 30 T cell receptor beta chains below, sequenced in a study of cytomegalovirus exposure and HLA in healthy donors. The PCR employed 60 Vbeta primers together with 13 Jbeta primers. Repertoires were generated with immunoSEQ multiplex PCR, while TCRdb's copy carries only in-frame clones and drops some. There are some 150,000 clones in the sample; roughly four fifths occur only once, and 8.1% lies in the top ten. Sequenced input: PBMCs. Receptors originate from a woman in her forties or fifties in good health and CMV-seropositive.

This chain joins TRBV2 and TRBJ2-1; 10 nucleotides align to TRBD1. CDR1 is SNHLY, CDR2 FYNNEI, per germline. V lost 7 bases, J lost 8 bases, and 5 bases stayed unmatched. The CDR3 is made up of 13 amino acids. CDR3: CASNRDRGDEQFF. The CDR3 DNA sequence: TGTGCCAGCAATAGGGACAGGGGAGATGAGCAGTTCTTC.

V and J are TRBV15 and TRBJ1-5, with D hard to call. CDR3 size: 14 residues. V shed 0 bases and J shed 5 bases, with 8 bases lying between them. The germline V gene encodes CDR1 LNHNV and CDR2 YYDKDF (reference sequence). For the CDR3, the DNA is TGTGCCACCAGCAGAGAAGGAGGGTATCAGCCCCAGCATTTT. Translated: CATSREGGYQPQHF. Looking up the rest from reference TRBV15 and TRBJ1-5 gives the full variable domain: DAMVIQNPRYQVTQFGKPVTLSCSQTLNHNVMYWYQQKSSQAPKLLFHYYDKDFNNEADTPDNFQSRRPNTSFCFLDIRSPGLGDTAMYLCATSREGGYQPQHFGDGTRLSIL.

In this sample, this clone turned up once. The chain combines TRBV2 with TRBJ2-1; TRBD2 agrees at 7 bases. CDR3 length: 13 amino acids. Germline loops: CDR1 SNHLY, CDR2 FYNNEI. Losses at the gene ends were 5 bases for V and 9 bases for J; bases not matched to a gene: 7. The CDR3 spells CASSSTSSGEQFF. The CDR3 DNA reads TGTGCCAGCAGTTCGACTAGCTCCGGTGAGCAGTTCTTC. The full variable domain, its missing parts supplied by reference TRBV2 and TRBJ2-1, is EPEVTQTPSHQVTQMGQEVILRCVPISNHLYFYWYRQILGQKVEFLVSFYNNEISEKSEIFDDQFSVERPDGSNFTLKIRSTKLEDSAMYFCASSSTSSGEQFFGPGTRLTVL.

This rearrangement joins TRBV5-1 to TRBJ1-1; unclear D gene. Germline V gives CDR1 SGHRS, CDR2 YFSETQ. The CDR3 is 15 amino acids. V lost 0 bases to trimming and J lost 0 bases, with 9 bases between them. The CDR3 reads CASSLGGLMNTEAFF. In DNA form, the CDR3 reads TGCGCCAGCAGCTTGGGAGGCCTAATGAACACTGAAGCTTTCTTT.

To note about this clone: At one end the junction does not follow the germline gene, possibly because of a read error. The J gene is TRBJ2-5, the V gene TRBV7-7; tentative D call: TRBD1 (5 bases). CDR1 and CDR2 (germline): SSHAT, FNYEAQ (reference sequence). This CDR3 is 13 amino acids long. This CDR3 reads CASSRAREETQYF. CDR3 sequence (DNA): TGTGCTAGCAGCCGCGCCAGGGAAGAGACCCAGTACTTC.

The CDR3 coding sequence is TGTGCCAGCAGCCTGCCGATCGCTAAGGGGGCCAACGTCCTGACTTTC. Its protein is CASSLPIAKGANVLTF. V is TRBV7-6 and J is TRBJ2-6, with unresolved D. Germline loops: CDR1 SGHVS, CDR2 FNYEAQ. V was clipped by 5 bases and J by 4 bases, with 15 bases between them. CDR3 size: 16 residues.

The chain uses TRBV6-5 and TRBJ1-2, with 8 bases identical to TRBD1. V gave up 2 bases and J gave up 5 bases; unmatched junction bases: 1. The CDR3 runs 13 residues. Looked up from germline, CDR1 is MNHEY and CDR2 is SVGAGI. CDR3 sequence: CASSYRQGYGYTF. The CDR3 nucleotides read TGTGCCAGCAGTTACCGACAGGGGTATGGCTACACCTTC.

V gene TRBV19 combines with J gene TRBJ1-1; D may be TRBD1 (6 bases). Germline CDR1 and CDR2: LNHDA and SQIVND (reference sequence). Trimming left V 5 bases short and J 10 bases short, with 11 bases between. The CDR3 covers 11 residues. CDR3 nucleotide sequence: TGTGCCAGTAGTCACAGGGAAAGAGCTTTCTTT. It codes for CASSHRERAFF.

The CDR3 spells CASSQAPTGLDEKLFF. CDR3 sequence (DNA): TGCGCCAGCAGCCAAGCCCCGACAGGGTTGGATGAAAAACTGTTTTTT. The chain employs TRBV4-3 and TRBJ1-4, with TRBD1 matching 7 bases. The CDR3 contains 16 residues. The germline CDR1 and CDR2 sequences are LGHNA and YSLEER. After removal of 1 base from V and 6 bases from J, the junction contained 8 bases not matched to a gene.

The rearrangement uses TRBV7-9 and TRBJ1-1; D unclear. V lost 1 base and J lost 3, with 9 bases in between. The CDR3 has 14 residues. CDR1 is SEHNR and CDR2 is FQNEAQ in the germline V gene (reference sequence). The CDR3 loop reads CASSLGADDTEAFF. The CDR3 DNA follows: TGTGCCAGCAGCTTAGGGGCTGATGACACTGAAGCTTTCTTT. The variable domain in full, completed from reference TRBV7-9 and TRBJ1-1, reads DTGVSQNPRHKITKRGQNVTFRCDPISEHNRLYWYRQTLGQGPEFLTYFQNEAQLEKSRLLSDRFSAERPKGSFSTLEIQRTEQGDSAMYLCASSLGADDTEAFFGQGTRLTVV.

The chain has TRBV27 and TRBJ2-5, with 14 bases identical to TRBD2. Unmatched junction bases numbered 9, after V lost 5 bases and J lost 4 bases. From germline, CDR1 is MNHEY and CDR2 SMNVEV (reference sequence). The CDR3 spans 17 residues. The CDR3 protein is CASSPRPTSGGGETQYF. Here the CDR3 DNA reads TGTGCCAGCAGTCCCCGCCCGACTAGCGGGGGGGGAGAGACCCAGTACTTC.

Comment on this clone: The sample has other DNA sequences that encode this CDR3 too. V and J are TRBV6-5 and TRBJ2-7; D not resolved. CDR1 is MNHEY, CDR2 SVGAGI, per germline. Deletions cut 6 bases from V and 0 bases from J, with 9 bases between. The CDR3 is 13 residues long. The CDR3 protein is CASSYGPSYEQYF. The CDR3 DNA follows: TGTGCCAGCAGCTACGGGCCCTCCTACGAGCAGTACTTC.

The V gene is TRBV27, the J gene TRBJ2-2; TRBD1 matches at 8 bases. The junction had 5 bases not matched to a gene; V was cut back by 1 base and J by 1 base. CDR1 is MNHEY, CDR2 SMNVEV, per germline (reference sequence). CDR3 size: 17 residues. For the CDR3, the DNA is TGTGCCAGCAGTTTATTTGGACAGGGCGGGAACACCGGGGAGCTGTTTTTT. This gives the protein CASSLFGQGGNTGELFF.

The J gene is TRBJ1-1, the V gene TRBV5-4; 7 positions agree with TRBD1. The CDR3 is 14 residues long. V lost 3 bases, J lost 5 bases, and 7 bases stayed unmatched. Per the germline V gene, CDR1 is SGHNT and CDR2 is YYREEE (reference sequence). The CDR3 DNA reads TGTGCCAGCAGCTGGAGGGGGACAGTGACTGAAGCTTTCTTT. This encodes CASSWRGTVTEAFF. Full variable domain (rest looked up from reference TRBV5-4 and TRBJ1-1): ETGVTQSPTHLIKTRGQQVTLRCSSQSGHNTVSWYQQALGQGPQFIFQYYREEENGRGNFPPRFSGLQFPNYSSELNVNALELDDSALYLCASSWRGTVTEAFFGQGTRLTVV.

The chain carries TRBV5-1 and TRBJ2-5; 8 nucleotides agree with TRBD2. V lost 4 bases, J lost 4 bases, and 6 bases stayed unmatched. Germline V CDR1 and CDR2: SGHRS, YFSETQ. CDR3 length equals 14 residues. The CDR3 spells CASSTTGGAETQYF. The CDR3 DNA sequence: TGCGCCAGCAGCACCACGGGGGGGGCAGAGACCCAGTACTTC.

The CDR3 region has the DNA TGTGCCAGCAGCAGGGATTCGAACACTGAAGCTTTCTTT. Protein product: CASSRDSNTEAFF. This rearrangement joins TRBV2 to TRBJ1-1; weak D call: TRBD1 (5 bases). This CDR3 comprises 13 residues. The germline V and J ends were trimmed by 6 bases and 1 base, with 9 bases remaining between them. CDR1 SNHLY and CDR2 FYNNEI come from the germline V gene.

The CDR3 is CASSAGTDTEAFF. The CDR3 DNA follows: TGTGCCAGCAGCGCCGGGACAGACACTGAAGCTTTCTTT. The chain carries TRBV5-4 and TRBJ1-1; TRBD1 aligns across 7 bases. The germline V gene has CDR1 SGHNT and CDR2 YYREEE (reference sequence). The V segment lost 4 bases and the J segment 3 bases; nucleotides outside the gene matches: 3. This CDR3 spans 13 amino acids.

The V gene is TRBV7-6, the J gene TRBJ2-7; 8 bases agree with TRBD2. Germline CDR1 and CDR2: SGHVS and FNYEAQ. The CDR3 is 16 amino acids. The V segment lost 2 bases and the J segment 2 bases; nucleotides outside the gene matches: 8. The CDR3 loop is CASSLKDGRAPYEQYF. The CDR3 DNA reads TGTGCCAGCAGCTTAAAGGACGGGAGGGCCCCCTACGAGCAGTACTTC.

Details on this clone: The same CDR3 arises from other DNA sequences in this sample as well. V usage is TRBV7-9 and J usage is TRBJ1-2; D is ambiguous. V lost 1 base to trimming and J lost 0 bases, with 3 bases between them. CDR1 SEHNR and CDR2 FQNEAQ come from the germline V gene (reference sequence). The CDR3 is 13 amino acids. The CDR3 loop reads CASSLGANYGYTF. Written as DNA, the CDR3 is TGTGCCAGCAGCTTAGGAGCTAACTATGGCTACACCTTC.

The chain joins TRBV21-1 to TRBJ2-1; TRBD2, the table's D call, lacks a check against the DNA. TRBV21-1 represents a pseudogene. This CDR3 is 13 amino acids long. Here the CDR3 DNA reads TGTGCCAGGGCGGAGGAGGCGTACAATGAGCAGTTCTTC. Protein: CARAEEAYNEQFF.

CDR3 region: CASSLGLAGESEQYF. In nucleotides, the CDR3 is TGTGCCAGCTCATTGGGACTAGCGGGAGAGAGCGAGCAGTACTTC. The J gene is TRBJ2-7, the V gene TRBV18; 14 nucleotides agree with TRBD2. This CDR3 is 15 amino acids long. Losses at the gene ends were 5 bases for V and 6 bases for J; bases not matched to a gene: 6. In germline, CDR1 is KGHSH, CDR2 LQKENI.

This clone was seen once. V is TRBV4-3 and J is TRBJ1-6; 8 nucleotides agree with TRBD1. The CDR3 contains 18 residues. Looked up from germline, CDR1 is LGHNA and CDR2 is YSLEER. The V gene end was trimmed by 4 bases and the J gene end by 6 bases; junction bases not matched to a gene: 14. CDR3 nucleotide sequence: TGCGCCAGCAGCCCCCACCCTCCTGACAGGGGAGGTAATTCACCCCTCCACTTT. This sequence encodes CASSPHPPDRGGNSPLHF.

This chain uses TRBV15 with TRBJ2-3; perhaps TRBD1 as D (6 bases). The ends were cut back, 4 bases at V and 4 bases at J, with 18 bases in the middle. Germline CDR1 is LNHNV and CDR2 is YYDKDF (reference sequence). The CDR3 runs to 16 residues. The CDR3 here is CATSTVQGSFPDTQYF. Written as DNA, the CDR3 is TGTGCCACCAGCACAGTACAGGGAAGTTTCCCAGATACGCAGTATTTT.

The chain recombines TRBV30 with TRBJ1-5, with a tentative D call TRBD1 (6 bases). The germline V gene encodes CDR1 GTSNPN and CDR2 SVGIG (reference sequence). The CDR3 has 14 residues. Trimming removed 0 bases at V and 1 base at J, with 7 bases between. The chain's CDR3 is CAWSVRGSNQPQHF. DNA of the CDR3: TGTGCCTGGAGTGTAAGGGGGAGCAATCAGCCCCAGCATTTT.

This clone was counted only a few times. The chain joins TRBV7-2 to TRBJ2-1; D not certain. This CDR3 is 13 amino acids long. Germline lookup yields CDR1 SGHTA and CDR2 FQGNSA. V gave up 5 bases and J gave up 6 bases, with 11 bases separating them. As DNA, the CDR3 is TGTGCCAGCAGCCCCACTACTTTCAATGAGCAGTTCTTC. Its protein is CASSPTTFNEQFF. The complete variable domain, with remaining parts taken from reference TRBV7-2 and TRBJ2-1, reads GAGVSQSPSNKVTEKGKDVELRCDPISGHTALYWYRQSLGQGLEFLIYFQGNSAPDKSGLPSDRFSAERTGGSVSTLTIQRTQQEDSAVYLCASSPTTFNEQFFGPGTRLTVL.

The chain combines TRBV5-1 with TRBJ1-3; TRBD1 is a possible D gene (6 bases). V lost 0 bases and J 2 bases, leaving 9 bases between the germline ends. Per the germline V gene, CDR1 is SGHRS and CDR2 is YFSETQ. The CDR3 loop spans 15 amino acids. The CDR3 is CASSLEQGTGNTIYF. DNA for the CDR3: TGCGCCAGCAGCTTGGAACAGGGAACTGGAAACACCATATATTTT.

The chain has TRBV7-5 and TRBJ2-2; TRBD1 is taken as the D call from the table, unchecked against the DNA. TRBV7-5 is a pseudogene locus. The CDR3 is made up of 12 amino acids. As DNA, the CDR3 is TGTGCCAGAAGCCCAAACACCGGGGAGCTGTTTTTT. Residues: CARSPNTGELFF.

This CDR3 reads CASSLQGVEQYF. As DNA, the CDR3 is TGTGCCAGCAGTTTACAAGGGGTCGAGCAGTACTTC. This chain links TRBV28 with TRBJ2-7, with TRBD1 as a possible D gene (5 bases). Trimming shortened V by 2 bases and J by 6 bases, and 8 bases separated the two germline ends. This CDR3 contains 12 residues. Germline CDR1 reads MDHEN; CDR2 reads SYDVKM.

CDR3 amino acids: CASVKKSGRMLNYGYTF. In nucleotides, the CDR3 is TGTGCCAGTGTCAAAAAGAGCGGACGGATGTTAAACTATGGCTACACCTTC. The rearrangement links TRBV19 to TRBJ1-2, with no clear D. The germline gives CDR1 LNHDA, CDR2 SQIVND (reference sequence). Trimming cost V 8 bases and J 2 bases, with 24 bases left between them. This CDR3 spans 17 amino acids.

This chain joins TRBV28 and TRBJ1-2; D perhaps matches TRBD1 (5 bases). The V gene's germline CDR1 is MDHEN and CDR2 SYDVKM. This CDR3 spans 16 amino acids. V shed 3 bases and J shed 0 bases, with 14 bases lying between them. CDR3 DNA: TGTGCCAGCAGTTTTAAGGTCAGGGCAACTAACTATGGCTACACCTTC. Its translation: CASSFKVRATNYGYTF.